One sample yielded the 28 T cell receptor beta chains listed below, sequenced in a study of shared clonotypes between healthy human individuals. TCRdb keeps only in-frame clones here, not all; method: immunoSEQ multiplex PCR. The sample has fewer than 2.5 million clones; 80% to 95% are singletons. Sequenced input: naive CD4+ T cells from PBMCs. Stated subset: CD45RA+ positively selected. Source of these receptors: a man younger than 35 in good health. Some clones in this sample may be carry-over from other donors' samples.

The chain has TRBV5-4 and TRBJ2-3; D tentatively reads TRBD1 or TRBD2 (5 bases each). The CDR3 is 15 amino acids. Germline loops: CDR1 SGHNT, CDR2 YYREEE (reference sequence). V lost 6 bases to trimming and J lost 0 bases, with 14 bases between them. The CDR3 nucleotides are TGTGCCAGCACCGATAGACGGGACAGCACAGATACGCAGTATTTT. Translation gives CASTDRRDSTDTQYF.

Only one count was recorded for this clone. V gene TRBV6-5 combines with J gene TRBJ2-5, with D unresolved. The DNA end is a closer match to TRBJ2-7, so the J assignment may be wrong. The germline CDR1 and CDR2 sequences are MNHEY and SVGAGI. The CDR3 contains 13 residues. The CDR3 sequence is CASSYSPKYEQYF. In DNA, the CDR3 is TGTGCCAGCAGTTACTCCCCTAAATACGAGCAGTACTTC.

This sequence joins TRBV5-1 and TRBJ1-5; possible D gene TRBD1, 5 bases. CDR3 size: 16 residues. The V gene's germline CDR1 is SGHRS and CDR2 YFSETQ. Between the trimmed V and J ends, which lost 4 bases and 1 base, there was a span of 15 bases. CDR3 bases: TGCGCCAGCAGCCCCGGAAGTAAGGGGAGCAATCAGCCCCAGCATTTT. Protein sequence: CASSPGSKGSNQPQHF.

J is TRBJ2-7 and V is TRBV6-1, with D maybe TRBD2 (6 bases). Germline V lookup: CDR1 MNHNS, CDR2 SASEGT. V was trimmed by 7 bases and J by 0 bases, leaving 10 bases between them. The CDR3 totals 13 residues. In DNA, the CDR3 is TGTGCCAGCACCTTTAGCGGCTCCTACGAGCAGTACTTC. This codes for CASTFSGSYEQYF.

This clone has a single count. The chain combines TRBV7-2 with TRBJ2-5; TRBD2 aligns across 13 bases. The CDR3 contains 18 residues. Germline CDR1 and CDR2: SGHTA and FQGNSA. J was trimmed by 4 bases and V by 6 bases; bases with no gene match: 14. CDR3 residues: CASSLLPTSGRARETQYF. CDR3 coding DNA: TGTGCCAGCAGTCTTTTACCCACTAGCGGGAGGGCTCGAGAGACCCAGTACTTC.

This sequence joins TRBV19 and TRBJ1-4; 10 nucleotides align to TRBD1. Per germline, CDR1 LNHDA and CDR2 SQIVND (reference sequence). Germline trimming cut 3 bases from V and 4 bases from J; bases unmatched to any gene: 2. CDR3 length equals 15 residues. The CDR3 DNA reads TGTGCCAGTAGTATGACAGGGGGCCTTAATGAAAAACTGTTTTTT. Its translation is CASSMTGGLNEKLFF.

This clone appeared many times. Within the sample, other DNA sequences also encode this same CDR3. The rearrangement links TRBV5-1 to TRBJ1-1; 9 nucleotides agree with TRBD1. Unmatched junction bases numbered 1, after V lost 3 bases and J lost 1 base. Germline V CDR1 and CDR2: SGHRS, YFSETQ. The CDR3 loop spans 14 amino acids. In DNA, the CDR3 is TGCGCCAGCAGCTCGGGACAGGGGAACACTGAAGCTTTCTTT. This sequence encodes CASSSGQGNTEAFF. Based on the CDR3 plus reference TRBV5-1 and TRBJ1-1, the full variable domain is KAGVTQTPRYLIKTRGQQVTLSCSPISGHRSVSWYQQTPGQGLQFLFEYFSETQRNKGNFPGRFSGRQFSNSRSEMNVSTLELGDSALYLCASSSGQGNTEAFFGQGTRLTVV.

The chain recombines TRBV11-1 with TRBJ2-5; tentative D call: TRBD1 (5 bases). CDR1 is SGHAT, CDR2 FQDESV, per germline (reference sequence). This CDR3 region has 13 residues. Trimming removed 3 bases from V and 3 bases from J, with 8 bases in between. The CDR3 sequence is CASSFDRKETQYF. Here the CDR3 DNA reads TGTGCCAGCAGCTTTGACAGAAAAGAGACCCAGTACTTC.

The CDR3 sequence: CASSATGNTYEQYF. As DNA, the CDR3 is TGTGCCAGCAGTGCGACAGGGAACACCTACGAGCAGTACTTC. This sequence joins TRBV9 and TRBJ2-7; 7 bases map to TRBD1. The CDR3 has 14 amino acids. The V gene end was trimmed by 5 bases and the J gene end by 2 bases; junction bases not matched to a gene: 7. The germline V gene encodes CDR1 SGDLS and CDR2 YYNGEE.

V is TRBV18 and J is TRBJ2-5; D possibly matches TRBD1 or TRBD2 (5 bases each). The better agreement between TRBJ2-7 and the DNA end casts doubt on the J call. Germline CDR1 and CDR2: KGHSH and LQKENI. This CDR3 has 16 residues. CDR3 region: CASSPSVWQGDYEQYF. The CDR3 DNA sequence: TGTGCCAGCTCACCCTCCGTTTGGCAGGGAGACTACGAGCAGTACTTC.

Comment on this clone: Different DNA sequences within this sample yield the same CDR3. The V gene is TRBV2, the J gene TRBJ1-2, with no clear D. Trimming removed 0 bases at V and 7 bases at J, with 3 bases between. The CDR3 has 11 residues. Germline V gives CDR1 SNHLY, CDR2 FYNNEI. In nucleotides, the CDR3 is TGTGCCAGCAGTGAAGCAGGTGGCTACACCTTC. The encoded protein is CASSEAGGYTF.

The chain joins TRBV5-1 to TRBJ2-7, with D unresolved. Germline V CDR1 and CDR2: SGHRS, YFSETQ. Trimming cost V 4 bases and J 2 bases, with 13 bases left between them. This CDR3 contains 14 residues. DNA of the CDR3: TGCGCCAGCAGCCCCGGGCCGGGCACCTACGAGCAGTACTTC. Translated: CASSPGPGTYEQYF.

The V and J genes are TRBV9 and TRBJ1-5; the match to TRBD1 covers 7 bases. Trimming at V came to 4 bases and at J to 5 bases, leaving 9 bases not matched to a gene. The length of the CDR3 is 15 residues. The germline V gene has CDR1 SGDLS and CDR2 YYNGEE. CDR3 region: CASSRWAGGDQPQHF. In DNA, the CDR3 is TGTGCCAGCAGCCGCTGGGCAGGGGGGGATCAGCCCCAGCATTTT.

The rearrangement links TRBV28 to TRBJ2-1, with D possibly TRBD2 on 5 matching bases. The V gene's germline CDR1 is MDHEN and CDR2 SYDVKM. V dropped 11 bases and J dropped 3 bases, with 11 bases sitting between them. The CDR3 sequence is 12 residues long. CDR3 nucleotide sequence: TGTGCCGTTCACGGGGTCTACAATGAGCAGTTCTTC. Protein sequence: CAVHGVYNEQFF.

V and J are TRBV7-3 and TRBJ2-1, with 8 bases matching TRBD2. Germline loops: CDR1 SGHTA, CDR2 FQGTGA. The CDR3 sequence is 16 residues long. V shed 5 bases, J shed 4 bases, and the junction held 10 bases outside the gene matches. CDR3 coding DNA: TGTGCCAGCAGCCCGACTCCGGGACTAGGGTACAATGAGCAGTTCTTC. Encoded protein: CASSPTPGLGYNEQFF.

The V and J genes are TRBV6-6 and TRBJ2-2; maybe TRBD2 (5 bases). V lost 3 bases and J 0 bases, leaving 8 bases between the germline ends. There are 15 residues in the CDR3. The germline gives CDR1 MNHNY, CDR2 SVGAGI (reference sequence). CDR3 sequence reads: CASSYLAPNTGELFF. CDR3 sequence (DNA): TGTGCCAGCAGTTATTTAGCGCCGAACACCGGGGAGCTGTTTTTT.

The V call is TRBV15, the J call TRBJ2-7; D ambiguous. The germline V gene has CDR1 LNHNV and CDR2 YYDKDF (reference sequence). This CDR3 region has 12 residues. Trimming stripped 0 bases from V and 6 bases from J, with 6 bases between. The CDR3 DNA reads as TGTGCCACCAGCAGAGATAGTGCCGAGCAGTACTTC. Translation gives CATSRDSAEQYF.

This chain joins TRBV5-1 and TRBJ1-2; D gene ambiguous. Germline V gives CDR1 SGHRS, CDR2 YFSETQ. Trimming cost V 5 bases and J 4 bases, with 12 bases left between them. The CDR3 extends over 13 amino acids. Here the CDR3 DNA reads TGCGCCAGCAGTATGCCCGAGGGCTATGGCTACACCTTC. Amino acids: CASSMPEGYGYTF.

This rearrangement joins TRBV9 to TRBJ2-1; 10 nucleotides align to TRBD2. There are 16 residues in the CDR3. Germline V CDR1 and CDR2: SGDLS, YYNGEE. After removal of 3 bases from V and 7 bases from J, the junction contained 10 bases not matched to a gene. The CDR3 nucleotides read TGTGCCAGCAGCGCGGGGCGGGCTAGCGGGAGAAATGAGCAGTTCTTC. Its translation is CASSAGRASGRNEQFF.

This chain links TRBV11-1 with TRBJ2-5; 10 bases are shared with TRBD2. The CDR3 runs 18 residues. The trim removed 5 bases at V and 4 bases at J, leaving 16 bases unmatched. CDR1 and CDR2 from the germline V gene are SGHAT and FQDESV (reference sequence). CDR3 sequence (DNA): TGTGCCAGCAGCGAACGTGGTTGGGGGTCTAGCGGGAGAGAGACCCAGTACTTC. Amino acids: CASSERGWGSSGRETQYF.

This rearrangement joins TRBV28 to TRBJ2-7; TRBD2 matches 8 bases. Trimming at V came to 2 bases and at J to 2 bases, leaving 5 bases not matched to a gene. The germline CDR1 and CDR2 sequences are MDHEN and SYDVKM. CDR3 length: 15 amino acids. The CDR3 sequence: CASSLAGGSPYEQYF. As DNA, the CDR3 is TGTGCCAGCAGTTTAGCGGGAGGAAGCCCCTACGAGCAGTACTTC.

The CDR3: CASSLVSGTGELFF. Here the CDR3 DNA reads TGTGCCAGCAGCTTAGTTTCGGGGACCGGGGAGCTGTTTTTT. The rearrangement links TRBV7-8 to TRBJ2-2, with D possibly being TRBD2 (5 bases). Germline V gene sequence: CDR1 SGHVS, CDR2 FQNEAQ. The V and J ends lost 1 base and 5 bases respectively, with 8 bases between them. This CDR3 is built from 14 residues.

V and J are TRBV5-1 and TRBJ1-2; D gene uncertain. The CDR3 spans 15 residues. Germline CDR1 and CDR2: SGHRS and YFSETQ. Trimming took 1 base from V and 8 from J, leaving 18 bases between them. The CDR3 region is CASSLRAAGDEGYTF. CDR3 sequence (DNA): TGCGCCAGCAGCTTGCGGGCAGCGGGTGATGAGGGCTACACCTTC.

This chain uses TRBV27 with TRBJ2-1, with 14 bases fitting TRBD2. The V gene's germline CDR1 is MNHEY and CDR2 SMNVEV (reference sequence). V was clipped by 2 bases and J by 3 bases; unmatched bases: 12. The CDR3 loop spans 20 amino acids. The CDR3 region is CASSLRAPRTSGGNYNEQFF. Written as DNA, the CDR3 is TGTGCCAGCAGTTTAAGGGCTCCTCGGACTAGCGGGGGGAACTACAATGAGCAGTTCTTC.

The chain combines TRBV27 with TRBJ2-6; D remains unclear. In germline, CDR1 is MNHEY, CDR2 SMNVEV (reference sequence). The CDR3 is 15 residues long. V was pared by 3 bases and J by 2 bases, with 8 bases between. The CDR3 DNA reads TGTGCCAGCAGTTTGCGAAGCGCTGGGGCCAACGTCCTGACTTTC. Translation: CASSLRSAGANVLTF.

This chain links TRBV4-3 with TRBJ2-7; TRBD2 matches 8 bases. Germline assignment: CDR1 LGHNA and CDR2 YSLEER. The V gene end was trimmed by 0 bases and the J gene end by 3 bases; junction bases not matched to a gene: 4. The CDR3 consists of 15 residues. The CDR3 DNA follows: TGCGCCAGCAGCCAAGACCGAGCGGGAGTCTACGAGCAGTACTTC. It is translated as CASSQDRAGVYEQYF.

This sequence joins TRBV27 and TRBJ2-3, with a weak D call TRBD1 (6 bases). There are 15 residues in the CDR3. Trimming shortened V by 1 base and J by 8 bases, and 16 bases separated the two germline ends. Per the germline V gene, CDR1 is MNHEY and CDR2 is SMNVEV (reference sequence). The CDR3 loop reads CASSLWGRPIGTQYF. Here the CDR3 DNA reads TGTGCCAGCAGTTTATGGGGGCGTCCCATCGGTACGCAGTATTTT.

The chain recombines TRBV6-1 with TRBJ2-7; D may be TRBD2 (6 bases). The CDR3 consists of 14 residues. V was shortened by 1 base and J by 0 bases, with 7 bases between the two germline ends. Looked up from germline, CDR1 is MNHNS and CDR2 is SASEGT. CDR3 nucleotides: TGTGCCAGCAGTGAAGGGAGGGCCTCCTACGAGCAGTACTTC. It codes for CASSEGRASYEQYF.